The present T cell receptor beta chain was sequenced within a study of blood T cell repertoires in COVID-19. CDR1 is MNHEY and CDR2 is SVGAGI in the germline V gene. The CDR3 totals 13 residues. J lost 10 bases, V lost 8 bases, and 3 bases had no gene match. Original methodology: Amplification with reference gene primers provided the estimates of nucleated cell counts. The protocol was immunoSEQ multiplex PCR, while the TCRdb copy is restricted to in-frame clones and leaves out a portion. The V and J calls and clone size were taken over from that table, and D and trimming were inferred from the DNA. The sample has 180,000 or so clones, about 78% seen once; the top ten hold roughly 7.8%.

The clonotype originates from a woman aged 45 to 65 with active or convalescent COVID-19. Sequencing was done on a sample of peripheral blood. This rearrangement joins TRBV6-5 to TRBJ1-6; 12 bases are a match to TRBD1. The CDR3 DNA follows: TGTGCCAGCGGGGACAGGGGGCGGTCACCCCTCCACTTT. Amino acids: CASGDRGRSPLHF.